This record covers a single T cell receptor beta chain. The V gene lost 2 bases and the J gene lost 4 bases, with 3 bases spanning the gap. The CDR3 is made up of 12 amino acids. The V gene's germline CDR1 is MNHNS and CDR2 SASEGT. This sample was taken from a study of blood T cell repertoires in COVID-19. Study context: The United States, Italy and Spain supplied acute and convalescent COVID-19 samples. T cells, B-cell-depleted T cells, or PBMCs provided the cDNA or gDNA that served as material.

Original methodology: Using reference gene primer amplification, nucleated cell counts were estimated. The table came from immunoSEQ multiplex PCR; TCRdb's copy has only in-frame clones and leaves some out. That table is the source of V, J and clone size, and D and trimming were worked out from the DNA. The sample lists about 140,000 clones, 75% to 90% occurring once. The receptor was derived from a human donor in a cohort sampled during active COVID-19. Sequencing used peripheral blood. The rearrangement uses TRBV6-1 and TRBJ1-3, with no clear D. Here the CDR3 DNA reads TGTGCCAGCAGTGAATCGGGAAACACCATATATTTT. Residues: CASSESGNTIYF.